These 18 T cell receptor beta chains were all obtained from the same sample, sequenced in a study of T cells in Graves' hyperthyroidism and ophthalmopathy. TCR beta CDR3 regions were amplified from RNA. The study used the HTBI primer set for a first-round RT-PCR of the TCR CDR3. TCRdb analysed the multiplex PCR reads with MiXCR anew, one entry per CDR3 protein. The sample carries about 420,000 distinct CDR3 sequences, more than 15% recorded once. The specimen was blood. These TCRs come from a woman in her late teens or twenties with Graves' hyperthyroidism.

The CDR3 region has the DNA TGCGCCAGCAGCCCTGGGACGGTGAATGAGCAGTTCTTC. It codes for CASSPGTVNEQFF. The V and J genes are TRBV5-1 and TRBJ2-1; D possibly matches TRBD1 or TRBD2 (5 bases each). The length of the CDR3 is 13 residues. In germline, CDR1 is SGHRS, CDR2 YFSETQ. The V and J ends lost 4 bases and 7 bases respectively, with 12 bases between them.

The chain employs TRBV7-9 and TRBJ2-7; D gene uncertain. Per germline, CDR1 SEHNR and CDR2 FQNEAQ (reference sequence). Trimming removed 1 base at V and 8 bases at J, with 0 bases between. The CDR3 is made up of 9 amino acids. Here the CDR3 DNA reads TGTGCCAGCAGCTTAGAGCAGTACTTC. Amino acids: CASSLEQYF.

The chain links TRBV6-1 to TRBJ2-1, with 8 bases aligning to TRBD1. This CDR3 spans 15 amino acids. CDR1 and CDR2 (germline): MNHNS, SASEGT. After removal of 2 bases from V and 8 bases from J, the junction contained 8 bases not matched to a gene. The CDR3 loop is CASSEQDRVGYEQFF. In nucleotides, the CDR3 is TGTGCCAGCAGTGAACAGGACAGGGTGGGCTATGAGCAGTTCTTC.

This clonotype has a count of ten or more. The V gene is TRBV20-1, the J gene TRBJ2-1; 9 bases map to TRBD2. The CDR3 is made up of 12 amino acids. CDR1 is DFQATT and CDR2 is SNEGSKA in the germline V gene (reference sequence). The V gene end was trimmed by 6 bases and the J gene end by 10 bases; junction bases not matched to a gene: 7. The CDR3 protein is CSASIAGEEQFF. CDR3 nucleotide sequence: TGCAGTGCCAGTATAGCGGGAGAAGAGCAGTTCTTC.

There are many counts of this clonotype. This chain links TRBV29-1 with TRBJ2-1, with D perhaps matching TRBD1 (6 bases). Trimming stripped 6 bases from V and 8 bases from J, with 20 bases between. Germline V lookup: CDR1 SQVTM, CDR2 ANQGSEA. CDR3 length equals 14 residues. This chain's CDR3 is CSVQRGTGLDEQFF. Here the CDR3 DNA reads TGCAGCGTGCAAAGAGGCACAGGGTTGGATGAGCAGTTCTTC.

This clonotype was detected ten times or more. The rearrangement joins TRBV11-2 to TRBJ2-7; tentatively, D is TRBD1 or TRBD2 (6 bases each). The CDR3 covers 14 residues. Deletions cut 7 bases from V and 1 base from J, with 14 bases between. Germline CDR1 is SGHAT and CDR2 is FQNNGV. The CDR3 is CASTQGGFSYEQYF. CDR3 in DNA: TGTGCCAGCACCCAAGGGGGGTTTTCCTACGAGCAGTACTTC.

The genes are TRBV12-3 or TRBV12-4 and TRBJ2-2, with unresolved D. The CDR3 runs 14 residues. Trimming took off 5 bases at V and 6 bases at J, with 13 bases between the two ends. The CDR3 DNA is TGTGCCAGCAGTCGTCGGGTTCCCCCCGGGGAGCTGTTTTTT. Translated: CASSRRVPPGELFF.

This clonotype has at least ten counts. The chain joins TRBV5-1 to TRBJ1-1; TRBD1 might be the D (6 bases). V lost 7 bases, J lost 5 bases, and 21 bases lay in between. The germline V gene has CDR1 SGHRS and CDR2 YFSETQ. This CDR3 is 15 amino acids long. The CDR3 sequence: CASSEIQGRGTEAFF. Written as DNA, the CDR3 is TGCGCCAGCTCCGAAATACAGGGAAGGGGGACTGAAGCTTTCTTT.

There are many counts of this clonotype. The chain carries TRBV4-2 and TRBJ1-1; tentatively, D is TRBD1 (6 bases). The CDR3 totals 15 residues. The V gene lost 4 bases and the J gene lost 4 bases, with 16 bases spanning the gap. CDR1 LGHNA and CDR2 YNFKEQ come from the germline V gene. The DNA of the CDR3 is TGTGCCAGCAGCCCGGAGGTGGGGGGCGGCACTGAAGCTTTCTTT. It encodes CASSPEVGGGTEAFF.

This clonotype came up a few times. The rearrangement joins TRBV7-2 to TRBJ2-5; D not resolved. The V gene's germline CDR1 is SGHTA and CDR2 FQGNSA. CDR3 length equals 14 residues. The V end was cut by 4 bases, the J end by 4 bases, with 13 bases between. CDR3 coding DNA: TGTGCCAGCAGCTCGCGACATTGGGGAGAGACCCAGTACTTC. Translating gives CASSSRHWGETQYF.

This clonotype has at least ten counts. One junction end does not reproduce the germline sequence, and a read error may be involved. V and J are TRBV6-1 and TRBJ1-1; D is ambiguous. The CDR3 spans 12 residues. In germline, CDR1 is MNHNS, CDR2 SASEGT. The DNA for the CDR3 is TGTGCCAGCACTGAAGCCCTCCCGGAAGCTTTCTTT. It encodes CASTEALPEAFF.

This clonotype appeared many times. The J gene is TRBJ2-1, the V gene TRBV6-2 or TRBV6-3; TRBD1 matches at 10 bases. This CDR3 comprises 15 residues. Germline values: CDR1 MNHEY, CDR2 SVGEGT. Unmatched junction bases numbered 6, after V lost 6 bases and J lost 4 bases. This CDR3 reads CASRWTGGEYNEQFF. The DNA of the CDR3 is TGTGCCAGCAGATGGACAGGGGGAGAGTACAATGAGCAGTTCTTC.

A few counts support this clonotype. CDR3 DNA sequence: TGTGCCAGCAGCCGACAGGGTTGGCTTGGGGAGACCCAGTACTTC. Translation: CASSRQGWLGETQYF. The V gene is TRBV12-3 or TRBV12-4, the J gene TRBJ2-5; 7 positions match TRBD1. V gave up 6 bases and J gave up 5 bases; unmatched junction bases: 12. The CDR3 contains 15 residues.

This clonotype occurred many times. The chain combines TRBV13 with TRBJ2-7, with D perhaps matching TRBD1 or TRBD2 (6 bases each). Germline CDR1 PRHDT, CDR2 FYEKMQ (reference sequence). V gave up 5 bases and J gave up 3 bases, with 11 bases separating them. This CDR3 contains 13 residues. CDR3 nucleotide sequence: TGTGCCAGCAGCCCCGAGGGGGGCTACGAGCAGTACTTC. Its protein product is CASSPEGGYEQYF.

This clonotype was detected ten times or more. The V gene is TRBV27, the J gene TRBJ2-7; 7 bases are a match to TRBD2. In germline, CDR1 is MNHEY, CDR2 SMNVEV (reference sequence). The CDR3 sequence is 16 residues long. V lost 2 bases, J lost 3 bases, and 10 bases stayed unmatched. CDR3 nucleotide sequence: TGTGCCAGCAGTTTACAAAAGCGGGAAAGCAACTACGAGCAGTACTTC. Translating it yields CASSLQKRESNYEQYF.

This clonotype was observed at least ten times. The chain joins TRBV12-3 or TRBV12-4 to TRBJ2-7; TRBD1 agrees at 7 bases. This CDR3 is built from 14 residues. V was pared by 2 bases and J by 2 bases, with 3 bases of the junction left unmatched. The CDR3 reads CASSLRQGAYEQYF. The CDR3 bases are TGTGCCAGCAGTTTACGTCAGGGGGCCTACGAGCAGTACTTC.

This chain joins TRBV7-3 and TRBJ2-2, with unresolved D. Germline V lookup: CDR1 SGHTA, CDR2 FQGTGA. Trimming cost V 2 bases and J 4 bases, with 11 bases left between them. This CDR3 is built from 15 residues. The CDR3, as DNA: TGTGCCAGCAGCTTAGGTAGCAGTCCCACCGGGGAGCTGTTTTTT. It translates to CASSLGSSPTGELFF.

In this sample, this clonotype turned up a few times. The CDR3 nucleotides read TGTGCCAGCAGGGGGCAGGGCCCTAACTATGGCTACACCTTC. As protein: CASRGQGPNYGYTF. The chain recombines TRBV6-2 or TRBV6-3 with TRBJ1-2; D perhaps matches TRBD1 (5 bases). The ends were cut back, 6 bases at V and 0 bases at J, with 11 bases in the middle. Germline V gene lookup returns CDR1 MNHEY and CDR2 SVGEGT. This CDR3 spans 14 amino acids.